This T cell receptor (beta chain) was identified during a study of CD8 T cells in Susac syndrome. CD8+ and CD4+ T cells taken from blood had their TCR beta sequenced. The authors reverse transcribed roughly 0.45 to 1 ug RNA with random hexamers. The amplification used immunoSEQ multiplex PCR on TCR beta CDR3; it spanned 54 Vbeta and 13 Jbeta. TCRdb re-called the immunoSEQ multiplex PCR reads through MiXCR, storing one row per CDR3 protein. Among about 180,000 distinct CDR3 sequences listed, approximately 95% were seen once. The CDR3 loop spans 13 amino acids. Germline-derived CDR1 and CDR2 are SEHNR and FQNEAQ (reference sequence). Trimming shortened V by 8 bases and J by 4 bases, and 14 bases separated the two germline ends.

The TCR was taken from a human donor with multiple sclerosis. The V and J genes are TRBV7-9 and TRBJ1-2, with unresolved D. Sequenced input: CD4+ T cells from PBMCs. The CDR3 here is CASSVGVRYGYTF. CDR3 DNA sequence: TGTGCCAGCTCGGTAGGCGTACGCTATGGCTACACCTTC.